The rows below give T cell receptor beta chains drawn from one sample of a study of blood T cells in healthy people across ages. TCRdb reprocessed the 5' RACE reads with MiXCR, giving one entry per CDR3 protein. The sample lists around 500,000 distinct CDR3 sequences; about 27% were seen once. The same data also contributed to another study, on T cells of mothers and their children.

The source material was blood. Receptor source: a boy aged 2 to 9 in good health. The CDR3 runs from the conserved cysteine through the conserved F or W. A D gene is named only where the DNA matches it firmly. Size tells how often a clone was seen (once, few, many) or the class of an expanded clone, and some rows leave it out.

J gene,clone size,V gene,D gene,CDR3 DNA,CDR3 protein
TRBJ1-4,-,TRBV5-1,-,TGCGCCAGCAGCTTGTCGGGGCTCCCCTATGAAAAACTGTTTTTT,CASSLSGLPYEKLFF
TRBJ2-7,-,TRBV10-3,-,TGTGCCATCAGTGAGGCGGGAACCTACGAGCAGTACTTC,CAISEAGTYEQYF
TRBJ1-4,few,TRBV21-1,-,TGTGCCAGCAGCAAAGGGGGGCAGACTCTGAAGAAACTGTTTTTT,CASSKGGQTLKKLFF
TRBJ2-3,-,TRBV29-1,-,TGCAGCGTTGAGAGTGCGGCGGAAACAGATACGCAGTATTTT,CSVESAAETDTQYF
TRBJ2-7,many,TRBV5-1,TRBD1,TGCGCCAGCAGCCGTAACAGGGGCCCCTACGAGCAGTACTTC,CASSRNRGPYEQYF
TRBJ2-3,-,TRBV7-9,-,TGTGCCAGCAGCGAAGGGCCCGGGGACCTGCAGTATTTT,CASSEGPGDLQYF
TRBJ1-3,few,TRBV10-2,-,TGCGCCAGCAGGCTAGGGGCGCGTGCGGGAAACACCATATATTTT,CASRLGARAGNTIYF
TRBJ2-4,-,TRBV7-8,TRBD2,TGTGCCAGCAGCTTGGGGTGGGCGGGGGGCGAAAACATTCAGTACTTC,CASSLGWAGGENIQYF
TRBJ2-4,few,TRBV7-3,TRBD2,TGTGCCAGCAGCCCCAGCGGGGGGGCTGGAAACATTCAGTACTTC,CASSPSGGAGNIQYF
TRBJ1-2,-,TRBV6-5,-,TGTGCCAGCAGTTACAGAGGCGGCGCCAGGGCAGGCTACACCTTC,CASSYRGGARAGYTF
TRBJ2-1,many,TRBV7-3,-,TGTGCCAGCAGCTTAGGACCAAGCTCCTACAATGAGCAGTTCTTC,CASSLGPSSYNEQFF
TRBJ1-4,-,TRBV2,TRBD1,TGTGCCAACTCCGGGACAGGGAATGAAAAACTGTTTTTT,CANSGTGNEKLFF
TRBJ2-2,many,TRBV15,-,TGTGCCACCAGCAGAGATAAACCTGACAGGAGGTTATTGTCCGGGGAGCTGTTTTTT,CATSRDKPDRRLLSGELFF
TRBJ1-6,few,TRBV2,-,TGTGCCAGCAGTGGTCAGGACCACAGCTATTCTTCACCCCTCCACTTT,CASSGQDHSYSSPLHF